Listed here is a single T cell receptor (beta chain). No antigen is known for it. The data belong to a study of cytomegalovirus exposure and HLA in healthy donors. Findings and limits, study-wide: The authors listed some 160 TCR beta chains as cytomegalovirus-associated. It was found in a later analysis that first-cohort TCR clusters tended to co-occur in the 120 validation repertoires.

The CDR3 contains 15 residues. The assay was immunoSEQ multiplex PCR, and TCRdb's table has in-frame clones only and misses some. The repertoire holds 160,000 or so clones, with 88% as singletons. The V call is TRBV12-1, the J call TRBJ1-4; the DNA was not compared with TRBD1, the D call given in the table. TRBV12-1 is a known pseudogene. This sequence originates from a man aged 18 to 30 in good health and CMV-seronegative. Sample: PBMCs. The CDR3 reads CASSPQGAANEKLFF. Written as DNA, the CDR3 is TGTGCCAGCAGCCCCCAGGGGGCCGCTAATGAAAAACTGTTTTTT.